This T cell receptor (beta chain) was recovered during a study of cytomegalovirus exposure and HLA in healthy donors. Study-wide results and caveats: Solely CMV serostatus was available to characterize immune exposure. The productive fraction for most TCR beta V segments was about 87% or about 30% in an earlier analysis. The majority of TCR sequences were rare, yet some public TCRs appeared in many donors.

It was with 60 Vbeta and 13 Jbeta primers that the PCR ran. Assay: immunoSEQ multiplex PCR; the TCRdb copy retains only in-frame clones and omits some. The table for this sample gives 60,000 to 75,000 clones. CDR3 length: 12 amino acids. CDR1 and CDR2 from the germline V gene are SGHAT and FQNNGV. Trimming removed 1 base at V and 6 bases at J, with 6 bases between. Comment on this clone: Its specificity is not known.

The genes are TRBV11-2 and TRBJ1-2; possible D gene TRBD1, 5 bases. This receptor was identified in a woman in her thirties in good health and CMV-seronegative. The specimen sequenced was PBMCs. CDR3 DNA sequence: TGTGCCAGCAGCTTAGTAGGGGATGGCTACACCTTC. Translated: CASSLVGDGYTF.